The next 24 T cell receptor beta chains were all read from a single sample in a study of OX40 agonist ivuxolimab in advanced cancers. Assay used: immunoSEQ multiplex PCR; TCRdb lists only in-frame clones, some missing. The sample comprises fewer than 65,000 clones, around 89% of which are singletons, and 10% to 11% rests with the top ten. The sequencing used CD4+ or CD8+ T cells sorted from blood, collected in a trial of the OX40 agonist ivuxolimab. Source of these receptors: an adult with an advanced solid tumor such as melanoma, head and neck, liver or kidney cancer.

This clone was seen a single time. The genes are TRBV10-3 and TRBJ2-1, with unresolved D. Per germline, CDR1 ENHRY and CDR2 SYGVKD. The CDR3 extends over 14 amino acids. V shed 8 bases and J shed 9 bases, with 20 bases lying between them. DNA for the CDR3: TGTGCCATCGCTCCACGCGCGCTTGGCCGTGAGCAGTTCTTC. It yields the protein CAIAPRALGREQFF.

The rearrangement links TRBV18 to TRBJ2-2; D is possibly TRBD1 (6 bases). Germline V gene data show CDR1 as KGHSH and CDR2 as LQKENI. This CDR3 contains 16 residues. Trimming removed 1 base from V and 5 bases from J, with 14 bases in between. The CDR3: CASSPLGAGMTGELFF. CDR3 sequence (DNA): TGTGCCAGCTCACCACTGGGGGCAGGGATGACCGGGGAGCTGTTTTTT. Full variable domain (remainder filled in from reference TRBV18 and TRBJ2-2): NAGVMQNPRHLVRRRGQEARLRCSPMKGHSHVYWYRQLPEEGLKFMVYLQKENIIDESGMPKERFSAEFPKEGPSILRIQQVVRGDSAAYFCASSPLGAGMTGELFFGEGSRLTVL.

The rearrangement joins TRBV19 to TRBJ2-5; D possibly corresponds to TRBD2 (6 bases). The V gene's germline CDR1 is LNHDA and CDR2 SQIVND (reference sequence). Trimming left V 6 bases short and J 4 bases short, with 12 bases between. The CDR3 has 13 amino acids. CDR3: CASSLSGRETQYF. CDR3 nucleotide sequence: TGTGCCAGTAGCTTATCCGGGAGAGAGACCCAGTACTTC.

This clone was seen only once. V is TRBV28 and J is TRBJ2-7; 14 positions agree with TRBD2. The V and J ends lost 6 bases and 7 bases, in that order; junction bases with no gene match: 14. The CDR3 spans 17 residues. From germline, CDR1 is MDHEN and CDR2 SYDVKM. CDR3 in amino acids: CASRYPGLAGESREQYF. The CDR3 DNA reads TGTGCCAGCAGATATCCGGGACTAGCGGGAGAGAGTAGAGAGCAGTACTTC.

This clone was counted a single time. The sample has other DNA sequences that encode this CDR3 too. The gene calls are TRBV2 and TRBJ2-7; D not resolved. The CDR3 is 11 amino acids. V lost 6 bases to trimming and J lost 2 bases, with 5 bases between them. Germline CDR1 SNHLY, CDR2 FYNNEI. This CDR3 is CASRLTYEQYF. The CDR3 DNA reads as TGTGCCAGCAGGCTGACCTACGAGCAGTACTTC.

The chain uses TRBV11-3 and TRBJ2-2; D might be TRBD2 (7 bases). There are 13 residues in the CDR3. Trimming left V 5 bases short and J 5 bases short, with 9 bases between. Germline CDR1 and CDR2: SGHNT and YENEEA. CDR3 loop: CASSGRGTGELFF. DNA for the CDR3: TGTGCCAGCAGCGGGAGGGGGACCGGGGAGCTGTTTTTT.

This clone was recorded only once. The V call is TRBV29-1, the J call TRBJ2-1; a weak D match, TRBD1 (5 bases). Germline CDR1 and CDR2: SQVTM and ANQGSEA. This CDR3 spans 13 amino acids. V dropped 3 bases and J dropped 2 bases, with 8 bases sitting between them. DNA for the CDR3: TGCAGCGTTGAGGAACAGGCCTACAATGAGCAGTTCTTC. Amino acids: CSVEEQAYNEQFF.

The V and J genes are TRBV6-5 and TRBJ2-2; D is unresolved. V gave up 2 bases and J gave up 0 bases, with 4 bases separating them. CDR3 size: 14 residues. Germline CDR1 reads MNHEY; CDR2 reads SVGAGI. CDR3 nucleotide sequence: TGTGCCAGCAGTTACGGGGCGAACACCGGGGAGCTGTTTTTT. This sequence encodes CASSYGANTGELFF.

V and J are TRBV5-1 and TRBJ2-7, with D perhaps being TRBD1 or TRBD2 (5 bases each). Germline assignment: CDR1 SGHRS and CDR2 YFSETQ. Trimming removed 3 bases at V and 11 bases at J, with 18 bases between. The CDR3 spans 13 residues. The CDR3 DNA follows: TGCGCCAGCAGCTCCCATGCCCGGGACCCTAAGTACTTC. This translates into CASSSHARDPKYF.

This chain joins TRBV5-1 and TRBJ1-1; the D gene is possibly TRBD1 (5 bases). The V gene's germline CDR1 is SGHRS and CDR2 YFSETQ. Trimming took 4 bases from V and 2 from J, leaving 9 bases between them. The CDR3 is 13 residues long. The CDR3 nucleotides read TGCGCCAGCAGCCGGGGGGGAAACACTGAAGCTTTCTTT. This sequence encodes CASSRGGNTEAFF.

This chain connects TRBV28 to TRBJ2-1; either TRBD1 or TRBD2 may fit D (5 bases each). Between the trimmed V and J ends, which lost 6 bases and 10 bases, there was a span of 19 bases. Germline lookup yields CDR1 MDHEN and CDR2 SYDVKM. The CDR3 is made up of 14 amino acids. The CDR3 loop is CASRGTFRRGEQFF. CDR3 in DNA: TGTGCCAGCAGAGGGACCTTCCGAAGAGGGGAGCAGTTCTTC.

J is TRBJ2-5 and V is TRBV19; TRBD1 might be the D (5 bases). Germline values: CDR1 LNHDA, CDR2 SQIVND (reference sequence). The germline V and J ends were trimmed by 2 bases and 5 bases, with 15 bases remaining between them. The CDR3 runs 15 residues. For the CDR3, the DNA is TGTGCCAGTAGTATAAAGGCCAGGGTAAGCGAGACCCAGTACTTC. It encodes CASSIKARVSETQYF.

This clone has a handful of counts. The V call is TRBV5-8, the J call TRBJ2-5; no clear D gene. Germline CDR1 and CDR2: SGHTS and YDEGEE. The V end was cut by 2 bases, the J end by 9 bases, with 11 bases between. The CDR3 length is 12 residues. In DNA, the CDR3 is TGTGCCAGCAGCTTCTACGATGGGGCCCAGTACTTC. This codes for CASSFYDGAQYF.

V usage is TRBV7-9 and J usage is TRBJ2-4; D possibly corresponds to TRBD2 (6 bases). Germline-derived CDR1 and CDR2 are SEHNR and FQNEAQ (reference sequence). V was trimmed by 3 bases and J by 1 base, leaving 10 bases between them. This CDR3 is 15 amino acids long. The CDR3 DNA is TGTGCCAGCAGCTTTACGGGGGTGGCCAAAAACATTCAGTACTTC. Its protein product is CASSFTGVAKNIQYF.

In nucleotides, the CDR3 is TGTGCCAGCAGCTTAACGGGTGGACGGCGGCACCAAGAGACCCAGTACTTC. Protein: CASSLTGGRRHQETQYF. This chain joins TRBV7-3 and TRBJ2-5; D unresolved. The germline V gene encodes CDR1 SGHTA and CDR2 FQGTGA. Trimming left V 0 bases short and J 0 bases short, with 14 bases between. This CDR3 spans 17 amino acids.

The gene calls are TRBV7-9 and TRBJ2-5; 7 positions match TRBD1. The CDR3 is 17 amino acids. Germline values: CDR1 SEHNR, CDR2 FQNEAQ (reference sequence). The V and J ends lost 1 base and 1 base, in that order; junction bases with no gene match: 9. In DNA, the CDR3 is TGTGCCAGCAGCTTAGGTCGCCCCACAGGGGCCCAAGAGACCCAGTACTTC. The encoded protein is CASSLGRPTGAQETQYF.

The chain combines TRBV14 with TRBJ1-4; no clear D. The V end was cut by 0 bases, the J end by 3 bases, with 8 bases between. The CDR3 consists of 15 residues. In germline, CDR1 is SGHDN, CDR2 FVKESK. The CDR3 spells CASSQDVYSNEKLFF. As DNA, the CDR3 is TGTGCCAGCAGCCAAGACGTCTATTCTAATGAAAAACTGTTTTTT.

Only one count was recorded for this clone. J is TRBJ1-1 and V is TRBV7-8; 9 bases are a match to TRBD1. There are 13 residues in the CDR3. CDR1 SGHVS and CDR2 FQNEAQ come from the germline V gene. The J segment lost 3 bases and the V segment lost 5 bases, leaving 1 base of the junction unmatched. CDR3 in amino acids: CASSGQGYTEAFF. CDR3 DNA sequence: TGTGCCAGCAGCGGACAGGGGTACACTGAAGCTTTCTTT.

The chain links TRBV28 to TRBJ2-1; the D call may be TRBD1 or TRBD2 (5 bases each). Trimming took 6 bases from V and 3 from J, leaving 15 bases between them. The CDR3 has 15 residues. The V gene's germline CDR1 is MDHEN and CDR2 SYDVKM. The CDR3: CASSAPGRSYNEQFF. The CDR3 DNA reads as TGTGCCAGCAGCGCTCCGGGACGGAGCTACAATGAGCAGTTCTTC. The entire variable domain, with the rest obtained from reference TRBV28 and TRBJ2-1, is as follows: DVKVTQSSRYLVKRTGEKVFLECVQDMDHENMFWYRQDPGLGLRLIYFSYDVKMKEKGDIPEGYSVSREKKERFSLILESASTNQTSMYLCASSAPGRSYNEQFFGPGTRLTVL.

This clone showed up just a few times. The V gene is TRBV18, the J gene TRBJ2-3, with D tentatively TRBD2 (5 bases). This CDR3 spans 12 amino acids. The germline gives CDR1 KGHSH, CDR2 LQKENI. V gave up 7 bases and J gave up 2 bases, with 7 bases separating them. The CDR3 DNA is TGTGCCAGCTTACGGGACACAGATACGCAGTATTTT. This codes for CASLRDTDTQYF.

The chain combines TRBV7-9 with TRBJ1-1; weak D call: TRBD1 (6 bases). With 6 bases removed from V and 3 bases from J, the gap between germline ends came to 14 bases. Germline CDR1 and CDR2: SEHNR and FQNEAQ (reference sequence). This CDR3 comprises 14 residues. The DNA for the CDR3 is TGTGCCAGCAGTCCAGGGGTGGGGGACACTGAAGCTTTCTTT. Translated: CASSPGVGDTEAFF.

This clone showed up just once. The V gene is TRBV7-2, the J gene TRBJ2-4; D not resolved. Germline CDR1 SGHTA, CDR2 FQGNSA. This CDR3 spans 16 amino acids. V dropped 5 bases and J dropped 0 bases, with 14 bases sitting between them. In DNA, the CDR3 is TGTGCCAGCAGCATGAACCCTATTACAGCCAAAAACATTCAGTACTTC. Its protein is CASSMNPITAKNIQYF. The variable domain in full, completed from reference TRBV7-2 and TRBJ2-4, reads GAGVSQSPSNKVTEKGKDVELRCDPISGHTALYWYRQSLGQGLEFLIYFQGNSAPDKSGLPSDRFSAERTGGSVSTLTIQRTQQEDSAVYLCASSMNPITAKNIQYFGAGTRLSVL.

Notes on this clone: An end of the junction does not agree with germline; a read error may underlie this. J is TRBJ2-7 and V is TRBV7-7, with 9 bases identical to TRBD2. Looked up from germline, CDR1 is SSHAT and CDR2 is FNYEAQ (reference sequence). The CDR3 covers 14 residues. This chain's CDR3 is CASSLAGVGHEQYF. DNA of the CDR3: TGTGCTAGCAGCTTAGCGGGAGTGGGCCACGAGCAGTACTTC.

This clone was seen a few times. The chain uses TRBV6-5 and TRBJ2-5, with D hard to call. Germline V CDR1 and CDR2: MNHEY, SVGAGI. CDR3 length equals 16 residues. V lost 2 bases and J 2 bases, leaving 15 bases between the germline ends. In nucleotides, the CDR3 is TGTGCCAGCAGTTACGATCCTTGGCCGAGACAAGAGACCCAGTACTTC. It codes for CASSYDPWPRQETQYF.